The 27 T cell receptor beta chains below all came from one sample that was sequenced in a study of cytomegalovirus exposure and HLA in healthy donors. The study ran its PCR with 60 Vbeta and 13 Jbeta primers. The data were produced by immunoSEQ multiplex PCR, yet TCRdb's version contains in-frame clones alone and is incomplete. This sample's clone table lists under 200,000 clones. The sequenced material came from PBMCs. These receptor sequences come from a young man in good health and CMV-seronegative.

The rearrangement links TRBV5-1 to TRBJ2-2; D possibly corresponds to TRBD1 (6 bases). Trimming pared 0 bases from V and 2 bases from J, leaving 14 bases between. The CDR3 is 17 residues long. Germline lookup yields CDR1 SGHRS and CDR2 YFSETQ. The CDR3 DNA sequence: TGCGCCAGCAGCTTGGGGGAACAGGGTAGTAACACCGGGGAGCTGTTTTTT. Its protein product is CASSLGEQGSNTGELFF.

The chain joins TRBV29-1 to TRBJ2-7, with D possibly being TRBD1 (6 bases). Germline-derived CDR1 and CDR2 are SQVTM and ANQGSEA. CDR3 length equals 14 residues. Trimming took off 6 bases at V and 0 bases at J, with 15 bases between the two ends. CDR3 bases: TGCAGCGTGCTTCCGGGACACCGCTCCTACGAGCAGTACTTC. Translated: CSVLPGHRSYEQYF.

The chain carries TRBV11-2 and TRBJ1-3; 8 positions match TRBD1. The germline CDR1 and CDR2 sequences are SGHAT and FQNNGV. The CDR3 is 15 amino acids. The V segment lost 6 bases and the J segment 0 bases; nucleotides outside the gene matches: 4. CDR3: CASRGQESSGNTIYF. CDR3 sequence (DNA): TGTGCCAGCAGGGGACAGGAAAGCTCTGGAAACACCATATATTTT.

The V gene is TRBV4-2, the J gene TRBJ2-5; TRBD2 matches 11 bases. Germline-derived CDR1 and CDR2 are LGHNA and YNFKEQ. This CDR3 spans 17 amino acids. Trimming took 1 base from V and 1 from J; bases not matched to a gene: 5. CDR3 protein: CASSQASLAGGQETQYF. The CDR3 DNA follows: TGTGCCAGCAGCCAAGCTTCCCTAGCGGGGGGCCAAGAGACCCAGTACTTC.

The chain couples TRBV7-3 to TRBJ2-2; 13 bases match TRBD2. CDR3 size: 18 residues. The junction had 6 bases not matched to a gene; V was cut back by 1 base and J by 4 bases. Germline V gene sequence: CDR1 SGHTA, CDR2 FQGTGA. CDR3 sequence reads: CASSLRGLAGEGTGELFF. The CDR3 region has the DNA TGTGCCAGCAGCTTAAGAGGACTAGCGGGAGAAGGCACCGGGGAGCTGTTTTTT. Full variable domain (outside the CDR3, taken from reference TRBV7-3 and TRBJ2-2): GAGVSQTPSNKVTEKGKYVELRCDPISGHTALYWYRQSLGQGPEFLIYFQGTGAADDSGLPNDRFFAVRPEGSVSTLKIQRTERGDSAVYLCASSLRGLAGEGTGELFFGEGSRLTVL.

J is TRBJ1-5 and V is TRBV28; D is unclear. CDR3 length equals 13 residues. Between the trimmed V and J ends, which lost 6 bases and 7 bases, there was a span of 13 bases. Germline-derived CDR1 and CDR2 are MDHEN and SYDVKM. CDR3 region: CASRSYTIQPQHF. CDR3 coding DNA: TGTGCCAGCAGGTCATATACTATCCAGCCCCAGCATTTT.

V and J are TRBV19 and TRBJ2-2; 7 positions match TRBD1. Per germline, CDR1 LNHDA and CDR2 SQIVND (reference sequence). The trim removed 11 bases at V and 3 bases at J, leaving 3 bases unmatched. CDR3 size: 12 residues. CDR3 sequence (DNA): TGTGCCTCACAGGGGTACACCGGGGAGCTGTTTTTT. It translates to CASQGYTGELFF.

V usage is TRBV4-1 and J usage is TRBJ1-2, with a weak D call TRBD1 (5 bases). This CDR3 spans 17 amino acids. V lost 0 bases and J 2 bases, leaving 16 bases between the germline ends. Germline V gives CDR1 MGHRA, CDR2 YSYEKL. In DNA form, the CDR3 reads TGCGCCAGCAGCCAAGATCTCTACGGGGGAGGGAACTATGGCTACACCTTC. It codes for CASSQDLYGGGNYGYTF.

CDR3 nucleotides: TGTGCCAGCAGCTTAAGGGGGACTGAAGCTTTCTTT. Protein product: CASSLRGTEAFF. This chain joins TRBV5-6 and TRBJ1-1; D might be TRBD1 (6 bases). V lost 2 bases to trimming and J lost 5 bases, with 7 bases between them. The CDR3 contains 12 residues. Germline V gene sequence: CDR1 SGHDT, CDR2 YYEEEE. Full variable domain (remainder filled in from reference TRBV5-6 and TRBJ1-1): DAGVTQSPTHLIKTRGQQVTLRCSPKSGHDTVSWYQQALGQGPQFIFQYYEEEERQRGNFPDRFSGHQFPNYSSELNVNALLLGDSALYLCASSLRGTEAFFGQGTRLTVV.

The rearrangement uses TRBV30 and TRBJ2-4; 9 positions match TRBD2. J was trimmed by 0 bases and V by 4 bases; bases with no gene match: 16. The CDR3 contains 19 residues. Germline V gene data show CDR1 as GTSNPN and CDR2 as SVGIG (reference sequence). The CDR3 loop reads CAWKIYGGRESLAKNIQYF. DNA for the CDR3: TGTGCCTGGAAAATTTATGGCGGGAGGGAATCACTAGCCAAAAACATTCAGTACTTC.

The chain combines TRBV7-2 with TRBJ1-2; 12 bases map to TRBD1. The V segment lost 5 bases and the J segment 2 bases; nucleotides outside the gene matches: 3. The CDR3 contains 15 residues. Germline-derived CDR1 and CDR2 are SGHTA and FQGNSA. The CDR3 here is CASSPGTGGNYGYTF. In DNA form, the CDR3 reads TGTGCCAGCAGCCCGGGGACAGGGGGCAACTATGGCTACACCTTC.

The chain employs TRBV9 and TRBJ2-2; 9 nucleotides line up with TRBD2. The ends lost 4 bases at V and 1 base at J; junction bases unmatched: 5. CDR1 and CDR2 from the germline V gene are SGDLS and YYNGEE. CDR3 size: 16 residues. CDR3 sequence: CASSPSGGQNTGELFF. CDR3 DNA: TGTGCCAGCAGCCCCAGCGGGGGGCAGAACACCGGGGAGCTGTTTTTT.

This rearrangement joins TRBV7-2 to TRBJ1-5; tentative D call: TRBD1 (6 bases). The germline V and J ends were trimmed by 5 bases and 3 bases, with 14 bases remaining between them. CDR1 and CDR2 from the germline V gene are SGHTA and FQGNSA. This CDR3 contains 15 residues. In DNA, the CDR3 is TGTGCCAGCAGCGGACCGGGACACAACAATCAGCCCCAGCATTTT. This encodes CASSGPGHNNQPQHF.

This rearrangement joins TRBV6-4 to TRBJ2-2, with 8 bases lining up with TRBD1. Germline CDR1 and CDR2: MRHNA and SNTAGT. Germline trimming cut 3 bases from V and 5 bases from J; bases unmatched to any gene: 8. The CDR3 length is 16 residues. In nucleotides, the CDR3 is TGTGCCAGCAGTGAGGGCAGGGGGCGCCTGACCGGGGAGCTGTTTTTT. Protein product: CASSEGRGRLTGELFF.

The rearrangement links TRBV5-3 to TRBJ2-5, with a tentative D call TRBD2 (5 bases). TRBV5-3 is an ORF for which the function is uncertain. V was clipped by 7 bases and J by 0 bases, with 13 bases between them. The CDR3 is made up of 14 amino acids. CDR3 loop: CARSFRTYQETQYF. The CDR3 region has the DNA TGTGCCAGATCGTTCCGGACTTACCAAGAGACCCAGTACTTC.

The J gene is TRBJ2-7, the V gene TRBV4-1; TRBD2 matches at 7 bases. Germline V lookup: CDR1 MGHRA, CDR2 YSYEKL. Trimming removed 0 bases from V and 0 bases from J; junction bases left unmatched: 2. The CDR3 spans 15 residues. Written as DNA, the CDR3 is TGCGCCAGCAGCCAAGACCGCGGGAGCTCCTACGAGCAGTACTTC. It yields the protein CASSQDRGSSYEQYF.

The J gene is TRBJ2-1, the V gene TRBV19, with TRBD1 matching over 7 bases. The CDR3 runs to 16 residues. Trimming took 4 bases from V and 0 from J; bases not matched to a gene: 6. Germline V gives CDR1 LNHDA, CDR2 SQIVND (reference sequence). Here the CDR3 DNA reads TGTGCCAGTAGTAGACAGGGCGGTGACTCCTACAATGAGCAGTTCTTC. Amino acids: CASSRQGGDSYNEQFF.

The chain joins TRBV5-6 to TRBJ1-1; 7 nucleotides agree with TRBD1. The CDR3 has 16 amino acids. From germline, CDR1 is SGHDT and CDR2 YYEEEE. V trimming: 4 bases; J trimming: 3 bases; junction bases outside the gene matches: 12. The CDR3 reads CASSPQRGRGDTEAFF. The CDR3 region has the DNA TGTGCCAGCAGCCCACAGAGGGGGCGCGGGGACACTGAAGCTTTCTTT.

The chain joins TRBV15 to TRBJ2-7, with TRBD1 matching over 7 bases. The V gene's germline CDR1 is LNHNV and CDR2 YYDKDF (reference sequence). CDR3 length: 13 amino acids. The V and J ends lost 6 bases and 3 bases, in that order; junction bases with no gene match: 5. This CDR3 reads CATRNRDSYEQYF. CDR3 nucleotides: TGTGCCACCAGGAACCGGGACAGCTACGAGCAGTACTTC.

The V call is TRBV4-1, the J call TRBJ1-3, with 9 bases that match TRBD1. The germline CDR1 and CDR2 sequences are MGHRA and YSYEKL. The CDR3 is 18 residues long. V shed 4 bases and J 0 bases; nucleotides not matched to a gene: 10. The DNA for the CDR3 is TGCGCCAGCAGCCTCCGGGACAGGGCATCGAGCTCTGGAAACACCATATATTTT. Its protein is CASSLRDRASSSGNTIYF.

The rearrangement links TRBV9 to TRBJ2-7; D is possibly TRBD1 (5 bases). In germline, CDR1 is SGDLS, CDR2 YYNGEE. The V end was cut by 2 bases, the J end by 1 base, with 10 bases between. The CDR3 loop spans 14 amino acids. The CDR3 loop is CASSVQGESYEQYF. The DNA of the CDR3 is TGTGCCAGCAGCGTTCAGGGTGAATCCTACGAGCAGTACTTC.

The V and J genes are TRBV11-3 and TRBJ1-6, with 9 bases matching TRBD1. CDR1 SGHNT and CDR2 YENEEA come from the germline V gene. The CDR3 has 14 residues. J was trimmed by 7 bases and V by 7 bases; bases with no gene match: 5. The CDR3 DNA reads TGTGCCAGCAATCCGGGACAGGGCAATTCACCCCTCCACTTT. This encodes CASNPGQGNSPLHF.

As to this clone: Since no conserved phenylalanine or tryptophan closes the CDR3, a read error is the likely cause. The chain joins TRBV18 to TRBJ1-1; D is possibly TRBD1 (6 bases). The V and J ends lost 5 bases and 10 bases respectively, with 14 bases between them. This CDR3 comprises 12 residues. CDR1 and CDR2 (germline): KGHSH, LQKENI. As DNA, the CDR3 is TGTGCCAGCTCAACAACAGGGAGCGGAGCTTTCTCT. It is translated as CASSTTGSGAFS.

CDR3 protein: CASSQNRAGNTIYF. The CDR3 DNA sequence: TGTGCCAGCAGCCAAAACAGGGCTGGAAACACCATATATTTT. This rearrangement joins TRBV14 to TRBJ1-3; a weak D match, TRBD1 (6 bases). V shed 2 bases and J shed 2 bases, with 7 bases lying between them. Per germline, CDR1 SGHDN and CDR2 FVKESK. CDR3 length equals 14 residues.

The chain's CDR3 is CASSDRGLRETQYF. The CDR3 nucleotides are TGCGCCAGCAGTGACCGGGGTTTGAGGGAGACCCAGTACTTC. The genes are TRBV10-1 and TRBJ2-5, with a weak D call TRBD2 (5 bases). The CDR3 spans 14 residues. Germline loops: CDR1 WNHNN, CDR2 SYGVQD (reference sequence). With 3 bases removed from V and 5 bases from J, the gap between germline ends came to 13 bases.

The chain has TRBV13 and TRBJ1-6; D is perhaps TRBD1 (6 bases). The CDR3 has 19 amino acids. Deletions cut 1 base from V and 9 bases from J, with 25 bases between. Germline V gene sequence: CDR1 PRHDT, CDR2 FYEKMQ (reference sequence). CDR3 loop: CASSLVGGARQKSFSPLHF. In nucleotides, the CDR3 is TGTGCCAGCAGCTTAGTTGGGGGGGCGCGCCAGAAAAGTTTTTCACCCCTCCACTTT.

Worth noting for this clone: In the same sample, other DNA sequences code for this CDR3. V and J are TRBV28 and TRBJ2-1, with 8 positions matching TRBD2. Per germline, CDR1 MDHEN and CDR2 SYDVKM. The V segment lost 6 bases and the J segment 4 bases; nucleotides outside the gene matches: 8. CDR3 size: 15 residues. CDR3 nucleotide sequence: TGTGCCAGCAGAAAACTAGCGGTCTCGTACAATGAGCAGTTCTTC. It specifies CASRKLAVSYNEQFF. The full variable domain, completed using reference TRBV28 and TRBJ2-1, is DVKVTQSSRYLVKRTGEKVFLECVQDMDHENMFWYRQDPGLGLRLIYFSYDVKMKEKGDIPEGYSVSREKKERFSLILESASTNQTSMYLCASRKLAVSYNEQFFGPGTRLTVL.